The rows below give T cell receptor beta chains drawn from one sample of a study of breast tumors, draining lymph nodes, adjacent tissues. TCRdb re-derived calls from the multiplex PCR reads in MiXCR, one entry per CDR3 protein. The repertoire has about 150,000 distinct CDR3 sequences, about a fifth of them found once; the top ten carry about 2.4%. The sequenced sample consisted of axillary lymph node tissue. Receptor source: a female donor with breast cancer. Some clones in this sample may be carry-over from other donors' samples. Both conserved end residues are part of each CDR3. The order of the fields is D gene, J gene, clone size, V gene, CDR3 protein, CDR3 DNA. D genes are given only for firm matches. Clone size is stated in some rows and not others, as once, few, many or a class when expanded.

. TRBJ2-7 few TRBV27 CASSLRGRFYEQYF TGTGCCAGCAGTCTACGTGGACGGTTCTACGAGCAGTACTTC
TRBD2 TRBJ2-5 . TRBV24-1 CATGTGTSGQETQYF TGTGCCACCGGAACAGGGACTAGCGGTCAAGAGACCCAGTACTTC
. TRBJ2-1 many TRBV7-9 CASSRDPPRWEQFF TGTGCCAGCAGCCGCGATCCTCCTAGGTGGGAGCAGTTCTTC
TRBD2 TRBJ2-1 many TRBV7-2 CASSLVGTTYNEQFF TGTGCCAGCAGCTTAGTCGGGACTACATACAATGAGCAGTTCTTC
TRBD1 TRBJ2-1 . TRBV5-1 CASRWGQYNEQFF TGCGCCAGCAGATGGGGACAGTACAATGAGCAGTTCTTC
. TRBJ2-1 many TRBV3-1 CASSRWGSVYNEQFF TGTGCCAGCAGCCGTTGGGGCTCGGTCTACAATGAGCAGTTCTTC
. TRBJ2-7 many TRBV24-1 CATSDPVQGQNEQYF TGTGCCACCAGTGATCCGGTGCAGGGTCAAAACGAGCAGTACTTC
. TRBJ1-3 many TRBV4-1 CASSQERGGHSGNTIYF TGCGCCAGCAGCCAAGAGAGGGGGGGCCACTCTGGAAACACCATATATTTT
TRBD2 TRBJ2-1 many TRBV7-9 CASSLLAGGVGNNEQFF TGTGCCAGCAGCTTATTAGCGGGAGGTGTTGGGAACAATGAGCAGTTCTTC
. TRBJ2-3 many TRBV5-7 CASSLTGSTDTQYF TGTGCCAGCAGCTTGACGGGAAGCACAGATACGCAGTATTTT
. TRBJ2-2 . TRBV28 CASSFTPGLTGELFF TGTGCCAGCAGTTTCACTCCGGGCCTCACCGGGGAGCTGTTTTTT
. TRBJ1-6 many TRBV30 CAWSGGRYNSPLHF TGTGCCTGGAGTGGGGGACGATATAATTCACCCCTCCACTTT
. TRBJ2-5 many TRBV29-1 CSVERGAYETQYF TGCAGCGTTGAACGGGGGGCCTACGAGACCCAGTACTTC